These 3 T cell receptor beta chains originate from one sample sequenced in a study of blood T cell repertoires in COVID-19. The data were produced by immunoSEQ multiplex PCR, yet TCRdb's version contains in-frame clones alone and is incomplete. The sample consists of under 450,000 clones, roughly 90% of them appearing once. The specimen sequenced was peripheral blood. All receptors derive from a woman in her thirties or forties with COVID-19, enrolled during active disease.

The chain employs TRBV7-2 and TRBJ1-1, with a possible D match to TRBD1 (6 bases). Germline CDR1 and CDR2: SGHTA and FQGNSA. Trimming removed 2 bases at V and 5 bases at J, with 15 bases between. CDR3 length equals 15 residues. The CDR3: CASSLRMGAQTEAFF. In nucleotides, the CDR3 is TGTGCCAGCAGCTTACGAATGGGGGCGCAAACTGAAGCTTTCTTT.

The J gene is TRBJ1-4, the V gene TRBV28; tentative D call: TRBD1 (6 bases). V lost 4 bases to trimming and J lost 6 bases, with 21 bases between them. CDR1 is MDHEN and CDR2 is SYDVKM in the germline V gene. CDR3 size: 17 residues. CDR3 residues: CASSSPLLQGYYEKLFF. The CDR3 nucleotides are TGTGCCAGCAGTTCCCCCCTACTCCAGGGGTATTATGAAAAACTGTTTTTT. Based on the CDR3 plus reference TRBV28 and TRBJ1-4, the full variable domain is DVKVTQSSRYLVKRTGEKVFLECVQDMDHENMFWYRQDPGLGLRLIYFSYDVKMKEKGDIPEGYSVSREKKERFSLILESASTNQTSMYLCASSSPLLQGYYEKLFFGSGTQLSVL.

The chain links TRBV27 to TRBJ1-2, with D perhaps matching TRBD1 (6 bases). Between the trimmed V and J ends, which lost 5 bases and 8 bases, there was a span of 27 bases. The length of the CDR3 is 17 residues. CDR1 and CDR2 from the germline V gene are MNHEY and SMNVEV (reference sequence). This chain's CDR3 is CASSPLGGGYTEGGYTF. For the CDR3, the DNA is TGTGCCAGCAGTCCTTTGGGAGGGGGATATACGGAAGGCGGCTACACCTTC.